The 25 T cell receptor beta chains in this list originate from one sample, sequenced in a study of sequential checkpoint blockade in melanoma. Using immunoSEQ multiplex PCR, the repertoire was profiled, and TCRdb retains in-frame clones only, with some absent. Of about 27,000 clones detected, approximately 80% appear once; the ten largest clones hold 13%. The treatment: randomized to nivolumab then ipilimumab (arm A) or the reverse (arm B). The source was CD8+ T cells sorted from blood (inferred from file names), collected from a patient given nivolumab and ipilimumab in sequence. These receptors were collected from a human donor with melanoma.

This clone was counted between two and nine times. V is TRBV30 and J is TRBJ1-4; 7 bases map to TRBD1. Germline assignment: CDR1 GTSNPN and CDR2 SVGIG (reference sequence). The CDR3 runs to 15 residues. After removal of 2 bases from V and 4 bases from J, the junction contained 7 bases not matched to a gene. The CDR3 reads CAWSTQTGRNEKLFF. DNA for the CDR3: TGTGCCTGGAGTACGCAGACAGGGCGTAATGAAAAACTGTTTTTT.

This clone was observed a handful of times. This sequence joins TRBV30 and TRBJ1-1; maybe TRBD1 (6 bases). The CDR3 totals 14 residues. Germline assignment: CDR1 GTSNPN and CDR2 SVGIG (reference sequence). V shed 2 bases and J shed 1 base, with 11 bases lying between them. The CDR3 loop is CAWSTGQWNTEAFF. CDR3 sequence (DNA): TGTGCCTGGAGTACAGGACAGTGGAACACTGAAGCTTTCTTT.

V usage is TRBV5-6 and J usage is TRBJ2-7, with D possibly being TRBD1 (5 bases). Germline V gene data show CDR1 as SGHDT and CDR2 as YYEEEE. The CDR3 length is 13 residues. V was cut by 4 bases and J by 4 bases, with 12 bases left in between. CDR3 sequence (DNA): TGTGCCAGCAGCCCCTGGGGCCCATACGAGCAGTACTTC. The encoded protein is CASSPWGPYEQYF.

This rearrangement joins TRBV7-9 to TRBJ2-3, with D uncertain. Germline V gene lookup returns CDR1 SEHNR and CDR2 FQNEAQ (reference sequence). The CDR3 is 15 amino acids. V lost 3 bases and J lost 4, with 14 bases in between. CDR3 protein: CASSLRGRYADTQYF. CDR3 coding DNA: TGTGCCAGCAGCTTGAGAGGCCGATACGCAGATACGCAGTATTTT.

The chain employs TRBV27 and TRBJ2-7; possibly TRBD2 for D (5 bases). Germline lookup yields CDR1 MNHEY and CDR2 SMNVEV (reference sequence). This CDR3 has 15 residues. Trimming pared 4 bases from V and 4 bases from J, leaving 17 bases between. The CDR3 sequence: CASSSSAVSIYEQYF. CDR3 nucleotides: TGTGCCAGCAGTTCTTCAGCGGTGTCAATATACGAGCAGTACTTC.

The chain links TRBV5-1 to TRBJ1-2; TRBD1 matches 7 bases. Unmatched junction bases numbered 10, after V lost 7 bases and J lost 7 bases. The CDR3 spans 13 residues. The germline V gene has CDR1 SGHRS and CDR2 YFSETQ. CDR3 loop: CASALTGFVGYTF. The CDR3 coding sequence is TGCGCCAGCGCCTTGACAGGGTTTGTTGGCTACACCTTC.

This rearrangement joins TRBV6-5 to TRBJ1-1; 7 bases map to TRBD1. Per germline, CDR1 MNHEY and CDR2 SVGAGI. This CDR3 is 14 amino acids long. J lost 1 base, V lost 5 bases, and 4 bases had no gene match. The CDR3 protein is CASSPWTGNTEAFF. DNA for the CDR3: TGTGCCAGCAGTCCCTGGACAGGGAACACTGAAGCTTTCTTT.

This sequence joins TRBV7-9 and TRBJ2-7; D is undetermined. V gave up 1 base and J gave up 2 bases, with 6 bases separating them. The CDR3 totals 13 residues. Germline loops: CDR1 SEHNR, CDR2 FQNEAQ (reference sequence). CDR3 DNA: TGTGCCAGCAGCTTAGGAACTCCCTACGAGCAGTACTTC. This sequence encodes CASSLGTPYEQYF.

Only a few counts were recorded for this clone. The V and J genes are TRBV5-1 and TRBJ2-7; D is possibly TRBD1 (6 bases). Germline V lookup: CDR1 SGHRS, CDR2 YFSETQ. Trimming took off 3 bases at V and 4 bases at J, with 11 bases between the two ends. This CDR3 has 13 residues. CDR3: CASSWDKIYEQYF. In DNA form, the CDR3 reads TGCGCCAGCAGCTGGGACAAAATATACGAGCAGTACTTC.

The rearrangement joins TRBV19 to TRBJ2-3; TRBD2 matches 9 bases. Per germline, CDR1 LNHDA and CDR2 SQIVND (reference sequence). This CDR3 comprises 15 residues. Trimming at V came to 3 bases and at J to 0 bases, leaving 1 base not matched to a gene. The CDR3 region is CASSISGGSTDTQYF. DNA of the CDR3: TGTGCCAGTAGTATCAGCGGGGGGAGCACAGATACGCAGTATTTT.

The chain employs TRBV21-1 and TRBJ2-2; TRBD2 is taken as the D call from the table, unchecked against the DNA. TRBV21-1 is noted as a pseudogene. The length of the CDR3 is 11 residues. DNA of the CDR3: TGTGCCAGGGTCTATACCCGGGAGCTGTTTTTT. Translating it yields CARVYTRELFF.

The chain joins TRBV19 to TRBJ1-5; D is undetermined. The germline gives CDR1 LNHDA, CDR2 SQIVND (reference sequence). V was clipped by 1 base and J by 0 bases, with 7 bases between them. CDR3 length equals 15 residues. CDR3 amino acids: CASSIGHGSNQPQHF. In DNA, the CDR3 is TGTGCCAGTAGTATAGGGCATGGTAGCAATCAGCCCCAGCATTTT.

The gene calls are TRBV23-1 and TRBJ2-7; D remains ambiguous. TRBV23-1 counts as an open reading frame of uncertain function. V lost 2 bases to trimming and J lost 3 bases, with 11 bases between them. The CDR3 spans 14 residues. The CDR3 protein is CASSQNGRIYEQYF. In DNA, the CDR3 is TGCGCCAGCAGTCAAAACGGCAGGATCTACGAGCAGTACTTC.

The chain carries TRBV5-6 and TRBJ1-1; D possibly corresponds to TRBD1 (5 bases). The CDR3 sequence is 17 residues long. The V gene lost 0 bases and the J gene lost 0 bases, with 15 bases spanning the gap. CDR1 is SGHDT and CDR2 is YYEEEE in the germline V gene. The CDR3 bases are TGTGCCAGCAGCTTGGTCGGTCAGGGACTCATGAACACTGAAGCTTTCTTT. This encodes CASSLVGQGLMNTEAFF. The variable domain in full, completed from reference TRBV5-6 and TRBJ1-1, reads DAGVTQSPTHLIKTRGQQVTLRCSPKSGHDTVSWYQQALGQGPQFIFQYYEEEERQRGNFPDRFSGHQFPNYSSELNVNALLLGDSALYLCASSLVGQGLMNTEAFFGQGTRLTVV.

There are a few counts of this clone. The chain uses TRBV9 and TRBJ2-5; 8 nucleotides line up with TRBD1. The CDR3 loop spans 14 amino acids. The V gene's germline CDR1 is SGDLS and CDR2 YYNGEE. V shed 3 bases, J shed 4 bases, and the junction held 5 bases outside the gene matches. CDR3 sequence (DNA): TGTGCCAGCAGCGCACGACAGGGGTCAGAGACCCAGTACTTC. Protein sequence: CASSARQGSETQYF.

This chain connects TRBV28 to TRBJ2-4, with unresolved D. The CDR3 covers 16 residues. Trimming left V 3 bases short and J 1 base short, with 13 bases between. Per germline, CDR1 MDHEN and CDR2 SYDVKM. CDR3 sequence (DNA): TGTGCCAGCAGTTTTTTCGAAGGAGTTGCCAAAAACATTCAGTACTTC. Encoded protein: CASSFFEGVAKNIQYF.

The genes are TRBV7-6 and TRBJ2-1, with 10 bases fitting TRBD2. CDR1 SGHVS and CDR2 FNYEAQ come from the germline V gene. Unmatched junction bases numbered 10, after V lost 9 bases and J lost 2 bases. This CDR3 spans 16 amino acids. The chain's CDR3 is CASWEGAGGPYNEQFF. The CDR3 DNA reads as TGTGCCAGTTGGGAGGGAGCGGGGGGGCCCTACAATGAGCAGTTCTTC. The full variable domain, completed using reference TRBV7-6 and TRBJ2-1, is GAGVSQSPRYKVTKRGQDVALRCDPISGHVSLYWYRQALGQGPEFLTYFNYEAQQDKSGLPNDRFSAERPEGSISTLTIQRTEQRDSAMYRCASWEGAGGPYNEQFFGPGTRLTVL.

J is TRBJ1-1 and V is TRBV19; D call uncertain. This CDR3 is 18 amino acids long. Trimming stripped 1 base from V and 4 bases from J, with 22 bases between. The germline CDR1 and CDR2 sequences are LNHDA and SQIVND (reference sequence). The CDR3, as DNA: TGTGCCAGTAGTATAGGCCCGGGAGGATGGGCGCCGGGCACTGAAGCTTTCTTT. Translation gives CASSIGPGGWAPGTEAFF.

This clone occurred a few times. The V and J genes are TRBV7-9 and TRBJ2-2; a weak D match, TRBD1 (6 bases). CDR3 size: 18 residues. Germline loops: CDR1 SEHNR, CDR2 FQNEAQ (reference sequence). V was cut by 5 bases and J by 5 bases, with 24 bases left in between. The CDR3 here is CASSPTFGQSMSTGELFF. The CDR3 DNA reads TGTGCCAGCAGCCCGACCTTTGGACAGTCAATGTCAACCGGGGAGCTGTTTTTT.

A word on this clone: An end of the junction differs from the germline gene, which may be a read error. The rearrangement uses TRBV5-8 and TRBJ2-1; 7 positions match TRBD2. This CDR3 comprises 16 residues. Per germline, CDR1 SGHTS and CDR2 YDEGEE. For the CDR3, the DNA is TGCGCCAGCAGCCAAGATACGGGGGGCTCCTACAATGAGCAGTTCTTC. Residues: CASSQDTGGSYNEQFF.

The CDR3 region is CASSRSGGDPEAFF. In nucleotides, the CDR3 is TGCGCCAGCAGCCGCTCGGGGGGGGATCCTGAAGCTTTCTTT. The rearrangement uses TRBV4-1 and TRBJ1-1; possible D gene TRBD1, 5 bases. This CDR3 is built from 14 residues. The V end lost 4 bases, the J end lost 6 bases, and 15 bases lay between the germline ends. Germline lookup yields CDR1 MGHRA and CDR2 YSYEKL.

The chain couples TRBV7-9 to TRBJ2-5; TRBD1 might be the D (5 bases). The germline V and J ends were trimmed by 2 bases and 2 bases, with 12 bases remaining between them. This CDR3 has 15 residues. The germline V gene encodes CDR1 SEHNR and CDR2 FQNEAQ (reference sequence). The CDR3 here is CASSLLGLGQETQYF. In DNA form, the CDR3 reads TGTGCCAGCAGCTTATTGGGGCTGGGGCAAGAGACCCAGTACTTC. Full variable domain (missing parts from reference TRBV7-9 and TRBJ2-5): DTGVSQNPRHKITKRGQNVTFRCDPISEHNRLYWYRQTLGQGPEFLTYFQNEAQLEKSRLLSDRFSAERPKGSFSTLEIQRTEQGDSAMYLCASSLLGLGQETQYFGPGTRLLVL.

The chain links TRBV5-4 to TRBJ2-1; 9 bases map to TRBD1. CDR3 length: 15 amino acids. Germline V lookup: CDR1 SGHNT, CDR2 YYREEE (reference sequence). The trim removed 0 bases at V and 6 bases at J, leaving 4 bases unmatched. This chain's CDR3 is CASSLAGQGRNEQFF. CDR3 bases: TGTGCCAGCAGCTTGGCCGGACAGGGGCGCAATGAGCAGTTCTTC.

V usage is TRBV7-8 and J usage is TRBJ2-3; 8 positions match TRBD2. The CDR3 is 13 residues long. V lost 7 bases to trimming and J lost 4 bases; unmatched junction nucleotides: 4. Germline CDR1 is SGHVS and CDR2 is FQNEAQ. The CDR3 DNA follows: TGTGCCAGCAACGGGGGGGTCCCAGATACGCAGTATTTT. The encoded protein is CASNGGVPDTQYF.

The chain carries TRBV5-4 and TRBJ2-2, with D perhaps matching TRBD1 (6 bases). Trimming took 0 bases from V and 3 from J, leaving 9 bases between them. This CDR3 spans 15 amino acids. Germline lookup yields CDR1 SGHNT and CDR2 YYREEE (reference sequence). The chain's CDR3 is CASSLGGPYTGELFF. For the CDR3, the DNA is TGTGCCAGCAGCTTGGGGGGGCCCTACACCGGGGAGCTGTTTTTT. The full variable domain, in which reference TRBV5-4 and TRBJ2-2 provide the parts outside the CDR3, is ETGVTQSPTHLIKTRGQQVTLRCSSQSGHNTVSWYQQALGQGPQFIFQYYREEENGRGNFPPRFSGLQFPNYSSELNVNALELDDSALYLCASSLGGPYTGELFFGEGSRLTVL.